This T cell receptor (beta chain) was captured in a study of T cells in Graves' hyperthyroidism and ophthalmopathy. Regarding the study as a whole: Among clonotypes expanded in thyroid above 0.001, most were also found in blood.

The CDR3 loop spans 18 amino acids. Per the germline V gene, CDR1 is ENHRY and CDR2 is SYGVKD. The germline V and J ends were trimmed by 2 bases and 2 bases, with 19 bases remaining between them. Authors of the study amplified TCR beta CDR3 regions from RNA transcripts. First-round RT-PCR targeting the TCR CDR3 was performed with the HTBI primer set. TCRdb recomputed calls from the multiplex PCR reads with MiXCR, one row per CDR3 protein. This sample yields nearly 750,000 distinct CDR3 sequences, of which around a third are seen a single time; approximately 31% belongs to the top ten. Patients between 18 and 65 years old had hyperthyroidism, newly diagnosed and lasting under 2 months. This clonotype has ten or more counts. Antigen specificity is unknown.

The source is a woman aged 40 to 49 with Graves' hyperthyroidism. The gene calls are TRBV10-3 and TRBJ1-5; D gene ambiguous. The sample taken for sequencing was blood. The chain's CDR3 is CAISEVGTTPARNQPQHF. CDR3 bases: TGTGCCATCAGTGAGGTCGGCACGACGCCCGCTCGCAATCAGCCCCAGCATTTT.